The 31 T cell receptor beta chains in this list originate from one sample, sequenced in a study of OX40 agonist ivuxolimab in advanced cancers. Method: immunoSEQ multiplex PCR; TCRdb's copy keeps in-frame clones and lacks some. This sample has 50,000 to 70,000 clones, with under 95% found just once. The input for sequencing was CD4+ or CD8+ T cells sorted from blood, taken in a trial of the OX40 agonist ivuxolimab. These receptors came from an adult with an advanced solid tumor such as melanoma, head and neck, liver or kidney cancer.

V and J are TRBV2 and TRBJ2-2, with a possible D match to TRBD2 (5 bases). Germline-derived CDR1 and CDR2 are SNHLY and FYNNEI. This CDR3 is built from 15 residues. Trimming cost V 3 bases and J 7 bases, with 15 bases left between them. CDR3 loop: CASSDYSASGGELFF. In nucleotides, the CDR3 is TGTGCCAGCAGTGACTACAGCGCCAGCGGCGGGGAGCTGTTTTTT.

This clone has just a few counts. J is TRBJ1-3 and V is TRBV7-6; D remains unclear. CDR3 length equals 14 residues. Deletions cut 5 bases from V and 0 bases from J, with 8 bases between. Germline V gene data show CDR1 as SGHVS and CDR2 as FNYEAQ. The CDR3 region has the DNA TGTGCCAGCAGCCGAGTAAGCTCTGGAAACACCATATATTTT. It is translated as CASSRVSSGNTIYF.

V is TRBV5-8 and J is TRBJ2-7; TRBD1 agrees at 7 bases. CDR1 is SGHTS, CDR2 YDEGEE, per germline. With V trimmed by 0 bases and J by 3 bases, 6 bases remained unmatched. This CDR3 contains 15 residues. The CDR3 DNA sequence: TGTGCCAGCAGCTTGGCAGGGGACAGTTTCTACGAGCAGTACTTC. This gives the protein CASSLAGDSFYEQYF.

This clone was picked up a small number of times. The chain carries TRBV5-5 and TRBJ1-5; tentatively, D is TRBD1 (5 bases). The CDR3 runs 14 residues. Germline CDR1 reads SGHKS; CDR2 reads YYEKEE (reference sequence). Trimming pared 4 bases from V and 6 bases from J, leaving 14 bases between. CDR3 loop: CASSPMQGGQPQHF. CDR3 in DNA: TGTGCCAGCAGCCCCATGCAGGGCGGTCAGCCCCAGCATTTT.

CDR3 amino acids: CASSEEITNYGYTF. The DNA for the CDR3 is TGTGCCAGCAGTGAAGAGATTACTAACTATGGCTACACCTTC. The V and J genes are TRBV2 and TRBJ1-2; the D is unclear. V was pared by 1 base and J by 0 bases, with 6 bases between. Germline V gives CDR1 SNHLY, CDR2 FYNNEI. The CDR3 spans 14 residues.

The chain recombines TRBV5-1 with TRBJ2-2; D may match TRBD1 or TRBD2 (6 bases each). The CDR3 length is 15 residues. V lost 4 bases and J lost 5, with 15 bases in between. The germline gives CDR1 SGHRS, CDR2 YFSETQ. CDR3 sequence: CASSTTGRSTGELFF. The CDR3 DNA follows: TGCGCCAGCAGCACTACAGGGAGGAGTACCGGGGAGCTGTTTTTT.

CDR3 in DNA: TGTGCCGGCACGGGGGGGAGAGAGACCCAGTACTTC. This encodes CAGTGGRETQYF. The chain carries TRBV7-9 and TRBJ2-5, with 8 bases fitting TRBD2. The CDR3 runs to 12 residues. After removal of 11 bases from V and 4 bases from J, the junction contained 6 bases not matched to a gene. Germline V lookup: CDR1 SEHNR, CDR2 FQNEAQ (reference sequence).

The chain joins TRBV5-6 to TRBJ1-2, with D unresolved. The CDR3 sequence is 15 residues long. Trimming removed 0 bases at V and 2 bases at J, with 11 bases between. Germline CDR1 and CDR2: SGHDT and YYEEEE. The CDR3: CASSLGRLVNYGYTF. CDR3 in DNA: TGTGCCAGCAGCTTGGGGCGGCTTGTGAACTATGGCTACACCTTC.

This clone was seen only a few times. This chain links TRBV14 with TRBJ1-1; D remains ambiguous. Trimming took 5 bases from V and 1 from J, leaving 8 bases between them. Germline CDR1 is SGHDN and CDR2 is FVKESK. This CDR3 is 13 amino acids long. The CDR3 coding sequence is TGTGCCAGCAGCGCCCAGTCGAACACTGAAGCTTTCTTT. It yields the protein CASSAQSNTEAFF.

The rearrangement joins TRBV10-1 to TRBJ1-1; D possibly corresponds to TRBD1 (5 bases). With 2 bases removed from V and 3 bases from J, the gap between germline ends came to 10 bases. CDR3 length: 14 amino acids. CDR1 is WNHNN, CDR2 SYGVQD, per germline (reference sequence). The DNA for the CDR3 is TGCGCCAGCAGTGAGGGTCGGGGCTACACTGAAGCTTTCTTT. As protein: CASSEGRGYTEAFF.

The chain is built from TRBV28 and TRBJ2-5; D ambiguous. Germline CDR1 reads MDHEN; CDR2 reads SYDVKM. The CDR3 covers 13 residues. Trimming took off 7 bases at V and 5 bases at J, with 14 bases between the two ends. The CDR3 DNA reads TGTGCCAGCAATCCCTACCTAGGGGAGACCCAGTACTTC. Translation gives CASNPYLGETQYF.

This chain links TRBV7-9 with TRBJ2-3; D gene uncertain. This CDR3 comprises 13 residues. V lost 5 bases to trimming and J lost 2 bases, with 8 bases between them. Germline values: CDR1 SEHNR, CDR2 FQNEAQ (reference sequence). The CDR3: CASSPQNTDTQYF. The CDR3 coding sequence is TGTGCCAGCAGCCCACAAAACACAGATACGCAGTATTTT.

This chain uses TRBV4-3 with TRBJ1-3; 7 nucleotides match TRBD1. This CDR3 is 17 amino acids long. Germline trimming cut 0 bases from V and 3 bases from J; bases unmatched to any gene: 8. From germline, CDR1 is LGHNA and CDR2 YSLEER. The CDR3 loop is CASSQESRGQGGNTIYF. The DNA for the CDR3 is TGCGCCAGCAGCCAAGAATCGAGGGGGCAGGGTGGAAACACCATATATTTT.

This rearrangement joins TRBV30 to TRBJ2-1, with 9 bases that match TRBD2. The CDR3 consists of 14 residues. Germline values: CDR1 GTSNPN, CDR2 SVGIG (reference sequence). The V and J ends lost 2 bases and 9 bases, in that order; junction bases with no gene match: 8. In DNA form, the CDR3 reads TGTGCCTGGAGTACCCTCCTAGCGGGAATTGAGCAGTTCTTC. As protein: CAWSTLLAGIEQFF.

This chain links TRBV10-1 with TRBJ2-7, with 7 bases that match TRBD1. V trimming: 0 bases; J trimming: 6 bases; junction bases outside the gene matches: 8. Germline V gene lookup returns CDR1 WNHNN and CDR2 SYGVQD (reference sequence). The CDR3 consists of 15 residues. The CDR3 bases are TGCGCCAGCAGTGAGTCGGGGGACAGCCGGGGCGAGCAGTACTTC. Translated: CASSESGDSRGEQYF.

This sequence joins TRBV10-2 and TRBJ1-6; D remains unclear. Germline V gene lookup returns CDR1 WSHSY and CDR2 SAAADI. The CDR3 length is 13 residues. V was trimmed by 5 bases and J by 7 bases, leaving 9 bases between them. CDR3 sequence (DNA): TGCGCCAGCAGTTCATGGGAAAATTCACCCCTCCACTTT. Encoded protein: CASSSWENSPLHF.

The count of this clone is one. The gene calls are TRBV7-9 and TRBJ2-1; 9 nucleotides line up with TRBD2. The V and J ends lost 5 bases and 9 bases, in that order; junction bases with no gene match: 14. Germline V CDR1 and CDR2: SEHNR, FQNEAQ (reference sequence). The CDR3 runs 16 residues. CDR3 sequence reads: CASSPGGAGGTAEQFF. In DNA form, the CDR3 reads TGTGCCAGCAGCCCCGGGGGAGCGGGAGGAACGGCTGAGCAGTTCTTC. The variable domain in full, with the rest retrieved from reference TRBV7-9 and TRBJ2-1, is DTGVSQNPRHKITKRGQNVTFRCDPISEHNRLYWYRQTLGQGPEFLTYFQNEAQLEKSRLLSDRFSAERPKGSFSTLEIQRTEQGDSAMYLCASSPGGAGGTAEQFFGPGTRLTVL.

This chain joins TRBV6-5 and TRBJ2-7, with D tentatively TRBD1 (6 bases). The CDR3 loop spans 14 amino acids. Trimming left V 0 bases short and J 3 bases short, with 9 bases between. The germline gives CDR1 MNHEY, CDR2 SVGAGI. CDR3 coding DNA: TGTGCCAGCAGTTACTCGAACAGGGTCTACGAGCAGTACTTC. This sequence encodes CASSYSNRVYEQYF.

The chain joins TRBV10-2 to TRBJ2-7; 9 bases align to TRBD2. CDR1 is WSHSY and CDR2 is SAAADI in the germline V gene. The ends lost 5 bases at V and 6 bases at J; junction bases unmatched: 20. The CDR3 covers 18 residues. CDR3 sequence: CASSKASGTPQHISEQYF. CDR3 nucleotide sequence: TGCGCCAGCAGTAAGGCTAGCGGGACTCCTCAGCATATTAGCGAGCAGTACTTC.

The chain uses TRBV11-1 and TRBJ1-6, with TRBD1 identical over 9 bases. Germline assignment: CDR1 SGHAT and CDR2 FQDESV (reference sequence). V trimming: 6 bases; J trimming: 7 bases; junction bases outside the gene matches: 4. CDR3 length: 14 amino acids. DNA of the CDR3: TGTGCCAGCAGGGCAACAGGGGGCAATTCACCCCTCCACTTT. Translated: CASRATGGNSPLHF.

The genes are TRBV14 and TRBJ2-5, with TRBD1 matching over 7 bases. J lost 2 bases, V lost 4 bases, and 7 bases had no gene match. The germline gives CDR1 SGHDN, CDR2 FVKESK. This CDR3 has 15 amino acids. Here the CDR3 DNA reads TGTGCCAGCAGCCCTAAGGACAGGTATCAAGAGACCCAGTACTTC. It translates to CASSPKDRYQETQYF.

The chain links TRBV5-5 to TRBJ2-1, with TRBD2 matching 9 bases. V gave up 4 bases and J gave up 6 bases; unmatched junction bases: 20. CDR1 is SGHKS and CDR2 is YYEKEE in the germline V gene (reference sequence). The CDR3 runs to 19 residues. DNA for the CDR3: TGTGCCAGCAGCCTATTCGGGATAGTAGGCGGGAGGGGAGTCAATGAGCAGTTCTTC. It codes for CASSLFGIVGGRGVNEQFF. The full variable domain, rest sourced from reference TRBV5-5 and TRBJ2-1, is DAGVTQSPTHLIKTRGQQVTLRCSPISGHKSVSWYQQVLGQGPQFIFQYYEKEERGRGNFPDRFSARQFPNYSSELNVNALLLGDSALYLCASSLFGIVGGRGVNEQFFGPGTRLTVL.

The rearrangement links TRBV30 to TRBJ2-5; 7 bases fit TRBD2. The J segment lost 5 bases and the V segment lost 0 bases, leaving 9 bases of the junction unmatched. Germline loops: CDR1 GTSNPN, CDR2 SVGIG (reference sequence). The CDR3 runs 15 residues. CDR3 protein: CAWSVGLAVGETQYF. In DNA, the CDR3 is TGTGCCTGGAGTGTAGGCCTAGCGGTCGGGGAGACCCAGTACTTC.

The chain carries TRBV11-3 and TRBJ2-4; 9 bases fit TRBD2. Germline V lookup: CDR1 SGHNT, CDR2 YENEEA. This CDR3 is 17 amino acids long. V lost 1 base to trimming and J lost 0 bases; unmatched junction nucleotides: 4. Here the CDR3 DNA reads TGTGCCAGCAGCTTAGTAGTAGCGGGAGTAGCCAAAAACATTCAGTACTTC. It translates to CASSLVVAGVAKNIQYF.

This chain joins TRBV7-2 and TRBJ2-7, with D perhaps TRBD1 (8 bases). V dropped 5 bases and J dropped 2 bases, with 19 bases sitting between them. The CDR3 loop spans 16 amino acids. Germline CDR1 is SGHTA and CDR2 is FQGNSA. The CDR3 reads CASSPGGVQGAYEQYF. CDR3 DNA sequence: TGTGCCAGCAGCCCGGGGGGTGTACAGGGGGCCTACGAGCAGTACTTC.

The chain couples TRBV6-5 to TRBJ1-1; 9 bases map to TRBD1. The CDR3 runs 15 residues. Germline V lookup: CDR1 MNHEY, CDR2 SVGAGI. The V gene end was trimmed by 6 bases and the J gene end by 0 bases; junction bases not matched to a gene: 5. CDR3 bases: TGTGCCAGCAGGGGACAGGGCTGGATGAACACTGAAGCTTTCTTT. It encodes CASRGQGWMNTEAFF.

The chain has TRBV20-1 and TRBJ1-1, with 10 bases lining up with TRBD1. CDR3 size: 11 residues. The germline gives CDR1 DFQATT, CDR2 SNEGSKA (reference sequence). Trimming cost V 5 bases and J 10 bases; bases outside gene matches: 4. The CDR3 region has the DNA TGCAGTGCTGAGCGGACAGGGGGAGCTTTCTTT. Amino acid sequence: CSAERTGGAFF.

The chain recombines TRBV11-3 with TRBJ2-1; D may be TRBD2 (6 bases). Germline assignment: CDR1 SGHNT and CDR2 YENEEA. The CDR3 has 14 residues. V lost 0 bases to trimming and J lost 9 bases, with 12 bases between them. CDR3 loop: CASSLERRATEQFF. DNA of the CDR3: TGTGCCAGCAGCTTAGAGAGGAGGGCCACTGAGCAGTTCTTC.

The CDR3 nucleotides are TGTGCCAGCAGCGCCATACCTAGCGGGAGCTCCTACGAGCAGTACTTC. Translating gives CASSAIPSGSSYEQYF. The chain is built from TRBV9 and TRBJ2-5; 10 bases are shared with TRBD2. TRBJ2-7 explains the end of the DNA better; the J call may be wrong. The germline V gene encodes CDR1 SGDLS and CDR2 YYNGEE. This CDR3 comprises 16 residues.

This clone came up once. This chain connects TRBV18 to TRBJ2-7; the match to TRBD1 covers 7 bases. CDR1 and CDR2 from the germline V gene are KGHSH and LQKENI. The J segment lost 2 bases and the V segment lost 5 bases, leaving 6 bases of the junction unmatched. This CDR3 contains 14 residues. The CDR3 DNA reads TGTGCCAGCTCAGCCGGGACAGAACCCTACGAGCAGTACTTC. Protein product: CASSAGTEPYEQYF.

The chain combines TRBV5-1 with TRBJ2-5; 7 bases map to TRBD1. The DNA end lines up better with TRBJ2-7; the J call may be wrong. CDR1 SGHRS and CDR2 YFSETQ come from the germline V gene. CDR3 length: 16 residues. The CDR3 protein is CASSLDQDRYLYEQYF. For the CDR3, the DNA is TGCGCCAGCAGCTTAGACCAGGACAGGTATCTCTACGAGCAGTACTTC.